The 32 T cell receptor beta chains below all came from one sample that was sequenced in a study of blood T cell repertoires in COVID-19. The table came from immunoSEQ multiplex PCR; TCRdb's copy has only in-frame clones and leaves some out. The sample carries around 130,000 clones, approximately 84% recorded once. The sample taken for sequencing was peripheral blood. The receptors were gathered from a man in his sixties with acute or convalescent COVID-19.

The J gene is TRBJ1-2, the V gene TRBV7-9, with no clear D. The V end lost 1 base, the J end lost 8 bases, and 14 bases lay between the germline ends. Germline loops: CDR1 SEHNR, CDR2 FQNEAQ (reference sequence). This CDR3 is 14 amino acids long. The CDR3 DNA is TGTGCCAGCAGCTTAGGGGCTGTTAATGGGGGCTACACCTTC. It codes for CASSLGAVNGGYTF.

There are a few counts of this clone. CDR3 residues: CASSSLIFDGQLDYEQYF. CDR3 in DNA: TGCGCCAGCAGCTCGCTTATTTTTGACGGACAGCTAGACTACGAGCAGTACTTC. The chain recombines TRBV10-1 with TRBJ2-7; D may be TRBD1 (6 bases). Germline CDR1 and CDR2: WNHNN and SYGVQD (reference sequence). The CDR3 length is 18 residues. V was shortened by 6 bases and J by 3 bases, with 27 bases between the two germline ends.

The V call is TRBV5-1, the J call TRBJ2-7; 8 positions agree with TRBD1. V lost 3 bases, J lost 2 bases, and 4 bases stayed unmatched. CDR3 size: 14 residues. CDR1 and CDR2 from the germline V gene are SGHRS and YFSETQ. CDR3 amino acids: CASSWTGRPYEQYF. Here the CDR3 DNA reads TGCGCCAGCAGCTGGACAGGGCGGCCCTACGAGCAGTACTTC.

V and J are TRBV6-2 or TRBV6-3 and TRBJ1-1; 7 bases agree with TRBD1. J lost 4 bases, V lost 2 bases, and 13 bases had no gene match. The germline V gene has CDR1 MNHEY and CDR2 SVGEGT. The CDR3 length is 17 residues. CDR3 nucleotide sequence: TGTGCCAGCAGTTACGGGCCTGGCAGGACAGGTCTCACTGAAGCTTTCTTT. It specifies CASSYGPGRTGLTEAFF.

J is TRBJ1-1 and V is TRBV24-1; 8 bases match TRBD1. This CDR3 region has 14 residues. V gave up 4 bases and J gave up 3 bases; unmatched junction bases: 3. The V gene's germline CDR1 is KGHDR and CDR2 SFDVKD. In DNA form, the CDR3 reads TGTGCCACCAGTGACAGGGGGCGAGACACTGAAGCTTTCTTT. Protein product: CATSDRGRDTEAFF.

The V call is TRBV6-5, the J call TRBJ1-4; D may be TRBD1 (5 bases). This CDR3 has 14 amino acids. V lost 3 bases, J lost 8 bases, and 13 bases lay in between. Germline V gives CDR1 MNHEY, CDR2 SVGAGI. CDR3 coding DNA: TGTGCCAGCAGTTATGCAGGGAGGGGCGAAAAACTGTTTTTT. This gives the protein CASSYAGRGEKLFF.

This clone was seen just once. The CDR3 loop reads CASSLVMRSPYEQYF. The CDR3 DNA follows: TGTGCCAGCAGCTTGGTCATGAGATCCCCCTACGAGCAGTACTTC. The chain has TRBV5-5 and TRBJ2-7; unclear D gene. This CDR3 has 15 amino acids. Germline CDR1 SGHKS, CDR2 YYEKEE (reference sequence). V lost 0 bases, J lost 2 bases, and 12 bases lay in between.

The chain recombines TRBV21-1 with TRBJ2-1; the D call in the table, TRBD2, was not verified against the DNA. TRBV21-1 is a documented pseudogene. The CDR3 has 16 amino acids. The CDR3 DNA reads as TGTGCCAGCAGCCCGACCGGGGGGGGGTCCTACAATGAGCAGTTCTTC. Translated: CASSPTGGGSYNEQFF.

The chain links TRBV11-2 to TRBJ1-1; no clear D gene. The CDR3 is 12 residues long. V was clipped by 7 bases and J by 6 bases, with 12 bases between them. From germline, CDR1 is SGHAT and CDR2 FQNNGV. CDR3 bases: TGTGCCAGCAACTACCCGACCGCTGAAGCTTTCTTT. Its translation: CASNYPTAEAFF.

This clone was detected a few times. The CDR3 DNA follows: TGTGCCAGCTCACCATTTCGCGCAAAAGAGACCCAGTACTTC. Translated, it gives CASSPFRAKETQYF. The chain uses TRBV18 and TRBJ2-5, with no clear D. The CDR3 is made up of 14 amino acids. Between the trimmed V and J ends, which lost 2 bases and 3 bases, there was a span of 10 bases. Germline loops: CDR1 KGHSH, CDR2 LQKENI.

This clone appeared a single time. The V call is TRBV6-5, the J call TRBJ2-5; 7 bases are shared with TRBD1. The CDR3 contains 15 residues. Trimming took 5 bases from V and 4 from J; bases not matched to a gene: 10. The germline gives CDR1 MNHEY, CDR2 SVGAGI. CDR3 region: CASSTDRASTETQYF. In DNA form, the CDR3 reads TGTGCCAGCAGTACTGACAGGGCCTCTACAGAGACCCAGTACTTC.

CDR3 region: CASSYREGLNIQYF. DNA for the CDR3: TGTGCCAGCAGTTACAGAGAGGGTCTAAACATTCAGTACTTC. The genes are TRBV6-6 and TRBJ2-4; D is perhaps TRBD2 (5 bases). Deletions cut 2 bases from V and 6 bases from J, with 11 bases between. The V gene's germline CDR1 is MNHNY and CDR2 SVGAGI (reference sequence). The CDR3 is made up of 14 amino acids.

In its sample, this clone ranks as medium-sized. The chain is built from TRBV14 and TRBJ2-1; D possibly corresponds to TRBD1 (5 bases). Germline assignment: CDR1 SGHDN and CDR2 FVKESK. The V end lost 1 base, the J end lost 15 bases, and 16 bases lay between the germline ends. CDR3 length equals 13 residues. The CDR3 loop is CASSQVVSAGLFF. As DNA, the CDR3 is TGTGCCAGCAGCCAAGTGGTTTCGGCAGGGTTGTTCTTC. Together with reference TRBV14 and TRBJ2-1, the CDR3 gives the full variable domain: EAGVTQFPSHSVIEKGQTVTLRCDPISGHDNLYWYRRVMGKEIKFLLHFVKESKQDESGMPNNRFLAERTGGTYSTLKVQPAELEDSGVYFCASSQVVSAGLFFGPGTRLTVL.

The sample holds one count of this clone. CDR3 sequence reads: CASVGTDFQETQYF. The CDR3 DNA sequence: TGTGCCAGCGTCGGGACAGACTTCCAAGAGACCCAGTACTTC. This rearrangement joins TRBV5-6 to TRBJ2-5; the match to TRBD1 covers 7 bases. The CDR3 spans 14 residues. Trimming at V came to 7 bases and at J to 1 base, leaving 7 bases not matched to a gene. In germline, CDR1 is SGHDT, CDR2 YYEEEE.

This clone has just a few counts. The J gene is TRBJ2-3, the V gene TRBV7-2; TRBD2 matches at 11 bases. Germline-derived CDR1 and CDR2 are SGHTA and FQGNSA. Trimming took 5 bases from V and 3 from J; bases not matched to a gene: 7. The CDR3 is made up of 16 amino acids. CDR3 sequence: CASSLNSGGATDTQYF. CDR3 in DNA: TGTGCCAGCAGCCTCAATAGCGGGGGGGCGACAGATACGCAGTATTTT.

V is TRBV13 and J is TRBJ2-7; 10 bases are shared with TRBD1. The length of the CDR3 is 15 residues. Germline assignment: CDR1 PRHDT and CDR2 FYEKMQ (reference sequence). The J segment lost 0 bases and the V segment lost 3 bases, leaving 2 bases of the junction unmatched. The CDR3 is CASSFGQGGSYEQYF. As DNA, the CDR3 is TGTGCCAGCAGCTTTGGACAGGGGGGCTCCTACGAGCAGTACTTC.

The chain carries TRBV4-2 and TRBJ2-1; D is ambiguous. The CDR3 spans 15 residues. V was cut by 0 bases and J by 3 bases, with 9 bases left in between. Germline CDR1 LGHNA, CDR2 YNFKEQ. This chain's CDR3 is CASSQERSNYNEQFF. CDR3 DNA: TGTGCCAGCAGCCAAGAAAGGAGCAACTACAATGAGCAGTTCTTC.

This clone was observed a few times. This sequence joins TRBV6-1 and TRBJ1-6; possibly TRBD1 for D (6 bases). CDR1 and CDR2 (germline): MNHNS, SASEGT. The CDR3 length is 15 residues. Trimming took 9 bases from V and 4 from J, leaving 16 bases between them. In DNA, the CDR3 is TGTGCCAGTGTACAGGGCTTCGAGTATAATTCACCCCTCCACTTT. Residues: CASVQGFEYNSPLHF.

This chain links TRBV2 with TRBJ1-6; 8 nucleotides match TRBD1. The CDR3 loop spans 15 amino acids. J lost 0 bases, V lost 6 bases, and 1 base had no gene match. Germline CDR1 SNHLY, CDR2 FYNNEI. CDR3 coding DNA: TGTGCCAGCAGCGGACAGGGCTCCTATAATTCACCCCTCCACTTT. Translation: CASSGQGSYNSPLHF.

This chain joins TRBV10-1 and TRBJ2-2; 7 bases line up with TRBD1. In germline, CDR1 is WNHNN, CDR2 SYGVQD (reference sequence). The CDR3 runs to 15 residues. J gave up 5 bases and V 4 bases, and 7 bases lay outside the gene matches. CDR3: CASSVKGARTGELFF. For the CDR3, the DNA is TGCGCCAGCAGTGTAAAGGGGGCTAGGACCGGGGAGCTGTTTTTT.

The chain is built from TRBV30 and TRBJ2-6; tentatively, D is TRBD2 (5 bases). Germline CDR1 GTSNPN, CDR2 SVGIG (reference sequence). The CDR3 contains 16 residues. Between the trimmed V and J ends, which lost 4 bases and 4 bases, there was a span of 17 bases. CDR3 sequence reads: CAWIAPGSIGANVLTF. The CDR3 region has the DNA TGTGCCTGGATTGCCCCGGGGAGTATAGGGGCCAACGTCCTGACTTTC.

Remarks on this clone: Other DNA sequences in this specimen translate into the identical CDR3. The gene calls are TRBV6-5 and TRBJ2-3; tentatively, D is TRBD2 (5 bases). Germline loops: CDR1 MNHEY, CDR2 SVGAGI. Trimming cost V 0 bases and J 2 bases, with 9 bases left between them. The CDR3 has 15 residues. The CDR3 DNA follows: TGTGCCAGCAGTTACTCATCGGGGATCACAGATACGCAGTATTTT. Amino acid sequence: CASSYSSGITDTQYF.

The genes are TRBV18 and TRBJ2-5; weak D call: TRBD1 (6 bases). The CDR3 extends over 15 amino acids. V was trimmed by 3 bases and J by 3 bases, leaving 14 bases between them. Germline V gives CDR1 KGHSH, CDR2 LQKENI. The CDR3 protein is CASSPGGRGKETQYF. DNA for the CDR3: TGTGCCAGCTCACCTGGAGGCAGGGGAAAAGAGACCCAGTACTTC.

This chain connects TRBV4-1 to TRBJ1-1, with 9 positions matching TRBD1. J lost 5 bases, V lost 3 bases, and 7 bases had no gene match. The CDR3 sequence is 15 residues long. Germline V gene sequence: CDR1 MGHRA, CDR2 YSYEKL. The CDR3 coding sequence is TGCGCCAGCAGCCATCCTGGACAGGGGAGTACTGAAGCTTTCTTT. Translating gives CASSHPGQGSTEAFF.

The V gene is TRBV10-2, the J gene TRBJ2-3; TRBD2 matches at 9 bases. The V and J ends lost 3 bases and 0 bases, in that order; junction bases with no gene match: 4. CDR3 length equals 16 residues. The V gene's germline CDR1 is WSHSY and CDR2 SAAADI. This CDR3 is CASSDRLAASTDTQYF. The CDR3 coding sequence is TGCGCCAGCAGTGACCGACTAGCGGCTAGCACAGATACGCAGTATTTT.

The V gene is TRBV5-1, the J gene TRBJ2-7, with D possibly matching TRBD1 (6 bases). The V end was cut by 4 bases, the J end by 4 bases, with 15 bases between. The CDR3 consists of 14 residues. Looked up from germline, CDR1 is SGHRS and CDR2 is YFSETQ. Here the CDR3 reads CASSTSRDTYEQYF. The CDR3 DNA reads as TGCGCCAGCAGCACCTCCCGGGACACGTACGAGCAGTACTTC.

The rearrangement uses TRBV5-1 and TRBJ2-1, with 9 nucleotides matching TRBD2. The germline V gene encodes CDR1 SGHRS and CDR2 YFSETQ. The CDR3 spans 15 residues. V trimming: 2 bases; J trimming: 7 bases; junction bases outside the gene matches: 7. The CDR3 region has the DNA TGCGCCAGCAGCTTCCTAGCGGGGCCAGGGAATGAGCAGTTCTTC. Protein: CASSFLAGPGNEQFF.

The V call is TRBV6-5, the J call TRBJ1-4; D is unresolved. Trimming removed 0 bases from V and 8 bases from J, with 10 bases in between. Germline CDR1 reads MNHEY; CDR2 reads SVGAGI. The CDR3 has 14 residues. The CDR3 here is CASSYSGAGEKLFF. The CDR3 nucleotides are TGTGCCAGCAGTTACTCGGGAGCTGGCGAAAAACTGTTTTTT.

The rearrangement uses TRBV11-2 and TRBJ1-1; D might be TRBD1 (6 bases). This CDR3 spans 13 amino acids. Germline CDR1 is SGHAT and CDR2 is FQNNGV. Between the trimmed V and J ends, which lost 3 bases and 6 bases, there was a span of 11 bases. The CDR3 is CASSLSQGAEAFF. CDR3 sequence (DNA): TGTGCCAGCAGCTTGTCACAGGGCGCTGAAGCTTTCTTT.

The chain carries TRBV30 and TRBJ2-1; 12 nucleotides agree with TRBD1. CDR1 GTSNPN and CDR2 SVGIG come from the germline V gene (reference sequence). The junction had 3 bases not matched to a gene; V was cut back by 3 bases and J by 6 bases. The CDR3 is made up of 14 amino acids. The CDR3 DNA is TGTGCCTGGAGGGGGACAGGGGGCATCAATGAGCAGTTCTTC. This codes for CAWRGTGGINEQFF.

This clone was seen a few times. CDR3 nucleotides: TGTGCCAGTAGTATCCGGGACTACAATCAGCCCCAGCATTTT. Translating gives CASSIRDYNQPQHF. The chain is built from TRBV19 and TRBJ1-5; maybe TRBD1 (5 bases). V shed 3 bases and J shed 3 bases, with 9 bases lying between them. CDR3 length: 14 residues. Germline CDR1 is LNHDA and CDR2 is SQIVND (reference sequence).

The chain carries TRBV7-3 and TRBJ2-3; the D gene is possibly TRBD1 (5 bases). The CDR3 contains 13 residues. Trimming cost V 0 bases and J 6 bases, with 7 bases left between them. Germline CDR1 is SGHTA and CDR2 is FQGTGA. This CDR3 reads CASSLTGPDTQYF. CDR3 DNA: TGTGCCAGCAGCTTAACGGGGCCGGATACGCAGTATTTT.